This T cell receptor beta chain was found in a study of T cell changes during pregnancy in multiple sclerosis. CDR1 is KGHSH, CDR2 LQKENI, per germline. J gave up 9 bases and V 2 bases, and 5 bases lay outside the gene matches. CDR3 length equals 13 residues. Some clones are missing from TCRdb's copy, which holds only in-frame ones; the method was immunoSEQ multiplex PCR. The repertoire holds tens of thousands of clones, with 70% to 90% as singletons. The rearrangement uses TRBV18 and TRBJ1-2; 8 bases map to TRBD1. Sequences were derived from peripheral blood, sampled in the first trimester of pregnancy. The receptor comes from a female donor with multiple sclerosis, enrolled in a pregnancy study. The CDR3: CASSPVTGERYTF. The CDR3 DNA reads TGTGCCAGCTCACCAGTGACAGGGGAACGCTACACCTTC.